This record concerns one TCR beta chain sequence. Its antigen remains unidentified. Here immunoSEQ multiplex PCR was the method, and the copy in TCRdb shows in-frame clones only, minus some. Of under 500,000 clones in the sample, 80% to 95% were seen once. Deletions cut 3 bases from V and 4 bases from J, with 12 bases between. The CDR3 has 14 residues. CDR1 is MGHDK and CDR2 is SYGVNS in the germline V gene. The sample comes from a study of Ad26.COV2.S vaccination and SARS-CoV-2 variants. Study results and limitations: Measurement of non-spike TCR breadth gave similar results in vaccine and placebo recipients.

Described treatment: roughly 18 received Ad26.COV2.S at low or high dose, single or two shots; several received placebo; per-sample allocation not given. The samples were gathered on day 63 after the first injection of vaccine or placebo. This adult donor, from Boston, was 18-55 years old. This TCR came from a person aged 18 to 65 who received the Ad26.COV2.S COVID-19 vaccine or a placebo. Sequencing used peripheral blood, obtained in a trial of Ad26.COV2.S vaccine versus placebo. The genes are TRBV25-1 and TRBJ1-2; D unresolved. The CDR3 nucleotides read TGTGCCAGCAGTGAGCCTGGGGATTTCTATGGCTACACCTTC. Protein: CASSEPGDFYGYTF.